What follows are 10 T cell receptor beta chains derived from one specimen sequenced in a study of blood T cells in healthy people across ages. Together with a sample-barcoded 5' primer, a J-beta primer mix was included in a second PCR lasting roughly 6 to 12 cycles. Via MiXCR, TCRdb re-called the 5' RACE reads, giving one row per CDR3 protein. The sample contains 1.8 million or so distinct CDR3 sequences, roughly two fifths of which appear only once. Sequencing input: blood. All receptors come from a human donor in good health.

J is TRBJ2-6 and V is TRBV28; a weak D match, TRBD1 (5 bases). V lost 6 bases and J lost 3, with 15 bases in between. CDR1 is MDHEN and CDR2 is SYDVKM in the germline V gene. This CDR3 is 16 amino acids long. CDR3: CASRDTEKRGANVLTF. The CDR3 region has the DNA TGTGCCAGCAGGGACACGGAGAAGCGTGGGGCCAACGTCCTGACTTTC.

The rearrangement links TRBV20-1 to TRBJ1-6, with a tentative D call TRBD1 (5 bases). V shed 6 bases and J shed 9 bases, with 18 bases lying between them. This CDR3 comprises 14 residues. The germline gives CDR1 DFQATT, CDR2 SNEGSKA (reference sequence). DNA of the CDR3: TGCAGTGCCCAGCAGGAGGGGATGGGTTCACCCCTCCACTTT. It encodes CSAQQEGMGSPLHF.

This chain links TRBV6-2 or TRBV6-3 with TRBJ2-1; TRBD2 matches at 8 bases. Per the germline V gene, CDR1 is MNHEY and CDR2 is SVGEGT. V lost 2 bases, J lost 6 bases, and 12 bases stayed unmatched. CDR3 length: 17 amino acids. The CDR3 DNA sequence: TGTGCCAGCAGTTACCTAACTTCGGGGGGGCCCTTCAATGAGCAGTTCTTC. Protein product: CASSYLTSGGPFNEQFF.

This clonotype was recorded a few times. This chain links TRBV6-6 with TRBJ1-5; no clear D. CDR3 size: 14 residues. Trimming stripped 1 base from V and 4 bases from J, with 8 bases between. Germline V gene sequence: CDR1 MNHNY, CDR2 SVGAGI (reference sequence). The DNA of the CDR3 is TGTGCCAGCAGTTACTGGCCAGCAAATCAGCCCCAGCATTTT. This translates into CASSYWPANQPQHF.

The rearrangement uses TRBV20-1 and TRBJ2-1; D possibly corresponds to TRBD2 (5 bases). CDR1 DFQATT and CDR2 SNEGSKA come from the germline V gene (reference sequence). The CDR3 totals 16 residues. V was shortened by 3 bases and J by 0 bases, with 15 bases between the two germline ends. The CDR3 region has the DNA TGCAGTGCTAGGGATGATAGCGCCTACTCCTACAATGAGCAGTTCTTC. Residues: CSARDDSAYSYNEQFF.

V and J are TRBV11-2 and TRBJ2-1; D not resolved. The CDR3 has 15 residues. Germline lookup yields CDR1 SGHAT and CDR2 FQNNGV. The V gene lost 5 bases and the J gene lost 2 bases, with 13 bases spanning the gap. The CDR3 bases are TGTGCCAGCAGCCGTGGGCTCTCGGCCTACAATGAGCAGTTCTTC. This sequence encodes CASSRGLSAYNEQFF.

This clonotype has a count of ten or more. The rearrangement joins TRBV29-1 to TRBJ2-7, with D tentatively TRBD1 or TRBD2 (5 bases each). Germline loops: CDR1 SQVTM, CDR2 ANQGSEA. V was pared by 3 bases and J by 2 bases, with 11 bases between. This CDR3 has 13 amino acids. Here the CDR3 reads CSVEGDGAYEQYF. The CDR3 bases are TGCAGCGTTGAGGGGGACGGTGCCTACGAGCAGTACTTC.

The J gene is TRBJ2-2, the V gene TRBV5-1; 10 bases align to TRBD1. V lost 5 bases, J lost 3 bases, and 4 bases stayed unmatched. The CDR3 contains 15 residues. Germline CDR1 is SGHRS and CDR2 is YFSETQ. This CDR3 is CASRAGTGDTGELFF. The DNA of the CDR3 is TGCGCCAGCAGAGCTGGGACAGGGGACACCGGGGAGCTGTTTTTT.

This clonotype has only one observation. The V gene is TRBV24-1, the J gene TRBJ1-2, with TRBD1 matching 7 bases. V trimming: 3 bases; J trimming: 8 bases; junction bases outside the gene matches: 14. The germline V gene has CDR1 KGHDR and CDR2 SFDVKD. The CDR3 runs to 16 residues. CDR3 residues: CATSDRRQGTVEGYTF. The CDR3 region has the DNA TGTGCCACCAGTGATCGCCGACAGGGAACGGTAGAAGGCTACACCTTC.

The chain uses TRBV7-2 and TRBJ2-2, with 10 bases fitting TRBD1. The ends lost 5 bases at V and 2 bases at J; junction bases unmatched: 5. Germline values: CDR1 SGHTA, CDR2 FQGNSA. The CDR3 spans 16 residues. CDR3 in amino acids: CASSRTGGRNTGELFF. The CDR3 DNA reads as TGTGCCAGCAGCCGGACAGGGGGGAGAAACACCGGGGAGCTGTTTTTT.